The present T cell receptor beta chain was sequenced within a study of cytomegalovirus exposure and HLA in healthy donors. Study at large: A data release that came early held roughly 80 million unique TCRs from HLA-typed donors. General study results and limits: Later on, analysis showed that most CMV-associated TCR beta chains appeared to be HLA-restricted. Cytomegalovirus status was reportedly diagnosed by the classifier with high sensitivity and specificity.

Comment on this clone: The antigen is undetermined.

The PCR used 60 Vbeta and 13 Jbeta primers. Data came from immunoSEQ multiplex PCR; TCRdb stores just in-frame clones and leaves some out. Of under 200,000 clones listed, less than 75% are singletons. The germline CDR1 and CDR2 sequences are SEHNR and FQNEAQ (reference sequence). V lost 7 bases and J lost 1, with 13 bases in between. The CDR3 has 14 amino acids. J is TRBJ1-1 and V is TRBV7-9; D gene uncertain. The specimen was PBMCs. The origin of this receptor is a girl aged 5-17 years in good health and CMV-seronegative. The DNA for the CDR3 is TGTGCCAGCAACCCCAGCGGCCAGAACACTGAAGCTTTCTTT. Protein: CASNPSGQNTEAFF.